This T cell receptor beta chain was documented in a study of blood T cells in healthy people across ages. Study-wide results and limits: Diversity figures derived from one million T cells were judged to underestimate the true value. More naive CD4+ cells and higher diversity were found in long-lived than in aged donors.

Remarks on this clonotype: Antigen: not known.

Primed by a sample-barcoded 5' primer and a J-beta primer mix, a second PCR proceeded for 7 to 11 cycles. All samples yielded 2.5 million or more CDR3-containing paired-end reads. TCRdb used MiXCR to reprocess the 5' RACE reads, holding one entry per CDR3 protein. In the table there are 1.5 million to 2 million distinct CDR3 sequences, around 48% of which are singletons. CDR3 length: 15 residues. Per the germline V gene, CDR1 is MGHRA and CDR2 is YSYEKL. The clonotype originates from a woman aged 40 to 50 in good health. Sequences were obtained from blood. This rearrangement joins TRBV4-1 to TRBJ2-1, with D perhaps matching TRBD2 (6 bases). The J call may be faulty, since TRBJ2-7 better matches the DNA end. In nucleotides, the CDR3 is TGCGCCAGCAGCCGAGATGGGACTTTACATAATGAGCAGTACTTC. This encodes CASSRDGTLHNEQYF.